These T cell receptor beta chains were read from a single sample in a study of shared clonotypes between healthy human individuals. The protocol was immunoSEQ multiplex PCR, while the TCRdb copy is restricted to in-frame clones and leaves out a portion. The top ten hold 0.3% of the sample, which has about 580,000 clones, roughly 98% seen once. The sample consisted of naive CD8+ T cells sorted from blood. The receptors come from a man aged 30 to 45 in good health. Each CDR3 is given with its conserved first and last residue. A D gene is named only where the DNA matches it firmly. Expanded clones are given a class, and other clones once, few, many or no size at all.

D gene	V gene	clone size	J gene	CDR3 DNA	CDR3 protein
NA	TRBV28	NA	TRBJ2-7	TGTGCCAGCAGCGATGACGATCCCCTGGACTATTACGAGCAGTACTTC	CASSDDDPLDYYEQYF
TRBD1	TRBV5-6	once	TRBJ2-7	TGTGCCAGCAGCTTGGAGGGGGCGAGCTACGAGCAGTACTTC	CASSLEGASYEQYF
NA	TRBV5-5	once	TRBJ2-1	TGTGCCAGCAGCTTAAACAGGGTCCTCGAGCAGTTCTTC	CASSLNRVLEQFF
TRBD1	TRBV9	NA	TRBJ2-2	TGTGCCAGCATGAAGGGGGCGCGTGGGGAGCTGTTTTTT	CASMKGARGELFF
TRBD2	TRBV19	NA	TRBJ2-7	TGTGCCAGTAGTCCGGGACTAGCGGGAGTCTACGAGCAGTACTTC	CASSPGLAGVYEQYF
NA	TRBV7-9	few	TRBJ1-1	TGTGCCAGCAGCCCGGCTCAGGGGTTAAGGACTGAAGCTTTCTTT	CASSPAQGLRTEAFF
TRBD1	TRBV7-9	once	TRBJ2-1	TGTGCCAGCAGCTTCCCCTCGAAGACAGGGCGCTCCTACAATGAGCAGTTCTTC	CASSFPSKTGRSYNEQFF
TRBD1	TRBV29-1	NA	TRBJ1-2	TGCAGCGTCTACCCAGGGACAGGTGATGGCTACACCTTC	CSVYPGTGDGYTF
TRBD2	TRBV4-1	NA	TRBJ2-7	TGCGCCAGCAGCCACCAGGTAGCGGGCAGCTCCTACGAGCAGTACTTC	CASSHQVAGSSYEQYF
NA	TRBV29-1	NA	TRBJ1-1	TGCAGCGGGTTCCGGGACGGGAACACTGAAGCTTTCTTT	CSGFRDGNTEAFF
TRBD2	TRBV4-1	NA	TRBJ2-2	TGCGCCAGCAGCCAGGCGGCGGGAGGGAACACCGGGGAGCTGTTTTTT	CASSQAAGGNTGELFF
NA	TRBV6-5	NA	TRBJ2-7	TGTGCCAGCAGTCCGGGACCCGGGGGCGAGCAGTACTTC	CASSPGPGGEQYF
NA	TRBV5-1	NA	TRBJ2-7	TGCGCCAGCAGCTTGGGGACGGGACACTACGAGCAGTACTTC	CASSLGTGHYEQYF
TRBD2	TRBV13	once	TRBJ2-7	TGTGCCAGCAGCTCGACTAGCGTCTACGAGCAGTACTTC	CASSSTSVYEQYF
NA	TRBV29-1	NA	TRBJ2-3	TGCAGCGTTGAAGAGGCAGGGAGCACAGATACGCAGTATTTT	CSVEEAGSTDTQYF
TRBD1	TRBV7-9	NA	TRBJ2-2	TGTGCCAGCACCCACAGGGGCACCGGGGAGCTGTTTTTT	CASTHRGTGELFF
NA	TRBV15	NA	TRBJ1-2	TGTGCCACCAGCAGAGATGACCGGGCCGCCTATGGTAGCTATGGCTACACCTTC	CATSRDDRAAYGSYGYTF
NA	TRBV27	NA	TRBJ2-1	TGTGCCAGCAGGTCCGGTCGTGCCAATGAGCAGTTCTTC	CASRSGRANEQFF
TRBD1	TRBV4-1	NA	TRBJ2-1	TGCGCCAGCAGCCAAGCCGGGACAGGGCCTTCAATCGAGCAGTTCTTC	CASSQAGTGPSIEQFF
NA	TRBV7-9	NA	TRBJ1-4	TGTGCCAGCAGCTTTATAGGTGAAAAACTGTTTTTT	CASSFIGEKLFF
NA	TRBV27	NA	TRBJ2-7	TGTGCCAGCAGTTGGGGTTCATCCTACGAGCAGTACTTC	CASSWGSSYEQYF
NA	TRBV4-1	NA	TRBJ2-3	TGCGCCAGCAGCCAAGTGGTCGACACAGATACGCAGTATTTT	CASSQVVDTDTQYF
NA	TRBV4-3	NA	TRBJ1-1	TGCGCCAGCAGCCGTCAGTCGGGCACTGAAGCTTTCTTT	CASSRQSGTEAFF
NA	TRBV30	few	TRBJ2-4	TGTGCCTGGAGCCGGTCACTGGTCAAAAACATTCAGTACTTC	CAWSRSLVKNIQYF
TRBD2	TRBV6-5	once	TRBJ2-7	TGTGCCAGCAGTTACGACATAACTAGCGGGAGGGCCAAGCAGTACTTC	CASSYDITSGRAKQYF
NA	TRBV28	NA	TRBJ2-7	TGTGCCAGCACCCCTAGTGCAGGGAGCTCCTACGAGCAGTACTTC	CASTPSAGSSYEQYF
TRBD1	TRBV9	once	TRBJ1-4	TGTGCCAGCAGCGCACAGGGGTTGAATGAAAAACTGTTTTTT	CASSAQGLNEKLFF
NA	TRBV15	NA	TRBJ2-5	TGTGCCACCAGCAGAGATAAGGGGAGTCAAGAGACCCAGTACTTC	CATSRDKGSQETQYF
NA	TRBV14	NA	TRBJ2-7	TGTGCCAGCAGCCAATGGGGCCCCTCCTACGAGCAGTACTTC	CASSQWGPSYEQYF
NA	TRBV29-1	NA	TRBJ2-7	TGCAGCGTTGTGGGCAGGTTGTTTCCCTACGAGCAGTACTTC	CSVVGRLFPYEQYF
NA	TRBV27	NA	TRBJ1-5	TGTGCCAGCAGGCAATCGGGGGGAAGCCAGCCCCAGCATTTT	CASRQSGGSQPQHF
TRBD1	TRBV30	NA	TRBJ1-2	TGTGCCTCTTTAGGGACAGGTGACTATGGCTACACCTTC	CASLGTGDYGYTF
NA	TRBV4-3	NA	TRBJ1-1	TGCGCCAGCAGCCAAGAAAGACAGGACGCCATGAACACTGAAGCTTTCTTT	CASSQERQDAMNTEAFF
NA	TRBV14	NA	TRBJ2-7	TGTGCCAGCAGCCAAGTGACAGGGAGGAGGCACGAGCAGTACTTC	CASSQVTGRRHEQYF
NA	TRBV7-2	NA	TRBJ2-1	TGTGCCAGCAGCTTTGGCTACAATGAGCAGTTCTTC	CASSFGYNEQFF
NA	TRBV2	NA	TRBJ2-1	TGTGCCAGCAGTAATCCAGTAAGAGGGCAGACAGGACCACATACAGGGAATGAGCAGTTCTTC	CASSNPVRGQTGPHTGNEQFF
NA	TRBV6-5	NA	TRBJ2-2	TGTGCCAGCAGTTACTTAGTTGGCGGCGGGGAGCTGTTTTTT	CASSYLVGGGELFF
NA	TRBV29-1	NA	TRBJ2-7	TGCAGCGTTTGGACTGACGGCTACGAGCAGTACTTC	CSVWTDGYEQYF
TRBD1	TRBV5-6	once	TRBJ1-5	TGTGCCAGCAGCTTCGGGACAGGCGGTCAGCCCCAGCATTTT	CASSFGTGGQPQHF
TRBD1	TRBV9	NA	TRBJ1-2	TGTGCCAGCAGCCCGAATAGGGACAGTCGCCTTAACTATGGCTACACCTTC	CASSPNRDSRLNYGYTF
NA	TRBV7-9	NA	TRBJ2-2	TGTGCCAGCAGCTTAGGGTACCAGGGGGAGCTGTTTTTT	CASSLGYQGELFF
NA	TRBV29-1	NA	TRBJ1-2	TGCAGCGTCGGGCGGATGGGGAACTATGGCTACACCTTC	CSVGRMGNYGYTF
NA	TRBV15	NA	TRBJ2-6	TGTGCCATCCCCTCTGGGGCCAACGTCCTGACTTTC	CAIPSGANVLTF
TRBD1	TRBV11-2	NA	TRBJ2-1	TGTGCCAGCAGCTTAGCCACAGGGGGTTTCTCGAATGAGCAGTTCTTC	CASSLATGGFSNEQFF
TRBD1	TRBV7-8	NA	TRBJ2-1	TGTGCCAGCAGTCCTAGACCGGGACAGAACAATGAGCAGTTCTTC	CASSPRPGQNNEQFF
NA	TRBV7-9	NA	TRBJ1-1	TGTGCCAGCAGCCCCGACCAGAACACTGAAGCTTTCTTT	CASSPDQNTEAFF
NA	TRBV29-1	NA	TRBJ2-3	TGCAGCGTTGAAGAGGAGGGCCAGACAGATACGCAGTATTTT	CSVEEEGQTDTQYF
NA	TRBV7-9	NA	TRBJ1-2	TGTGCCAGCAGCCCCAAAGGGGACTATGGCTACACCTTC	CASSPKGDYGYTF
TRBD2	TRBV7-9	once	TRBJ2-1	TGTGCCAGCAGAAATCTAGCGGGAGGTTCGGATGAGCAGTTCTTC	CASRNLAGGSDEQFF
TRBD1	TRBV2	once	TRBJ1-4	TGTGCCAGCTCCTGGACAGGGGGGGAAAAACTGTTTTTT	CASSWTGGEKLFF